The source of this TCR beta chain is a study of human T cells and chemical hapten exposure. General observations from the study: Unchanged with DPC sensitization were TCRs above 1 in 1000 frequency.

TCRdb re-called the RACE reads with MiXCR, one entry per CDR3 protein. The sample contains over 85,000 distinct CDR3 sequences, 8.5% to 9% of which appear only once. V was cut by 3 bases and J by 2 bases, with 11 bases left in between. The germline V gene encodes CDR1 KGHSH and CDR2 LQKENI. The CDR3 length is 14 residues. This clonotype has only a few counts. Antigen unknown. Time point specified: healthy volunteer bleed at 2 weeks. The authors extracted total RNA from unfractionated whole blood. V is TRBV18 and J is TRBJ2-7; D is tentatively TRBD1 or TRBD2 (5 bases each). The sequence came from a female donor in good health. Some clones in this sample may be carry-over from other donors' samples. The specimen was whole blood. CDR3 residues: CASSPGTAPYEQYF. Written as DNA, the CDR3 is TGTGCCAGCTCACCGGGGACGGCGCCCTACGAGCAGTACTTC.